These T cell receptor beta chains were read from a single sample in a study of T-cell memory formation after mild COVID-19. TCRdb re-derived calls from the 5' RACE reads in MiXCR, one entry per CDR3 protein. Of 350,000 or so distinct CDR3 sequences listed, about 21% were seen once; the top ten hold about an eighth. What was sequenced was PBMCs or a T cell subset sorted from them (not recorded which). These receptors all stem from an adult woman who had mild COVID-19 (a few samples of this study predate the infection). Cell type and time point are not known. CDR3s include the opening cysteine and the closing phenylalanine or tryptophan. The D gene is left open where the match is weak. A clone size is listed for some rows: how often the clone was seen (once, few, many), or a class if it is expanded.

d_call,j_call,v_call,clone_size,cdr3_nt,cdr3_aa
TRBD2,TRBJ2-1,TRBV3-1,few,TGTGCCAGCAGCCAAGTGGAGCGGGGTGACTACAATGAGCAGTTCTTC,CASSQVERGDYNEQFF
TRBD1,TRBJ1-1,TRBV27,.,TGTGCCAGCAGTCCGGACAGGGGGTGGTTCTCTGTGGCTTTCTTT,CASSPDRGWFSVAFF
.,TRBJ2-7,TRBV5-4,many,TGTGCCAGCAGCGTCCGGGACGCCTACGAGCAGTACTTC,CASSVRDAYEQYF
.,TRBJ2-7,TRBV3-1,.,TGTGCCAGCAGCTGGACTGAGGGATACGAGCAGTACTTC,CASSWTEGYEQYF
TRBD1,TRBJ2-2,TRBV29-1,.,TGCAGCGTTGACAGACAGGGAAAGGGGGAGCTGTTTTTT,CSVDRQGKGELFF
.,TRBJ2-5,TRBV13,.,TGTGCCAGCAGCTTAATCCATGATGTTCAGACCCAGTACTTC,CASSLIHDVQTQYF
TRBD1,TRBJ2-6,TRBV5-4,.,TGTGCCAGCAGCGGCGGGACAGGACCCGTGGGGGCCAACGTCCTGACTTTC,CASSGGTGPVGANVLTF
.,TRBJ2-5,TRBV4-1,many,TGCGCCAGCAGCCAAGGCTTGTTTTTCAGCGGACTGGGTCACCAAGAGACCCAGTACTTC,CASSQGLFFSGLGHQETQYF
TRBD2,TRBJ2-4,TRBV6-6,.,TGTGCCAGCAGGAAAGGGGACTATGAAGGGAGAGGGTACTTC,CASRKGDYEGRGYF
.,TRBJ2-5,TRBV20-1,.,TGCAGTGCCCTACAAAAGGACCAAGAGACCCAGTACTTC,CSALQKDQETQYF
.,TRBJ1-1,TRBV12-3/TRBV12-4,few,TGTGCCAGCACCCGAGACGGGAACACTGAAGCTTTCTTT,CASTRDGNTEAFF
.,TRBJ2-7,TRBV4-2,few,TGTGCCAGCAGCCAAGATTCAAGCGTAGAAAAGCAGTACTTC,CASSQDSSVEKQYF
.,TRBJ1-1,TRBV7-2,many,TGTGCCAGCAGCTTATCCCGACAGACTCTGAACACTGAAGCTTTCTTT,CASSLSRQTLNTEAFF
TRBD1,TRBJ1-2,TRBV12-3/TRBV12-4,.,TGTGCCAGCAGCCTGACCGGGACAGGGACCTATGGCTACACCTTC,CASSLTGTGTYGYTF
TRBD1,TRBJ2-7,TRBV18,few,TGTGCCAGCTCACCAAGGACAGGAGCCTACTACGAGCAGTACTTC,CASSPRTGAYYEQYF
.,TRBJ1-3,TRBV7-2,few,TGTGCCAGCACCTCGTCAGGGGCCTCTGGAAACACCATATATTTT,CASTSSGASGNTIYF
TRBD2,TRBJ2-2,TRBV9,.,TGTGCCAGCAGCCTTAGCGGGGTGAACACCGGGGAGCTGTTTTTT,CASSLSGVNTGELFF
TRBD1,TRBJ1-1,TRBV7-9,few,TGTGCCAGCAGACTAGGACAGGGGAACACTGAAGCTTTCTTT,CASRLGQGNTEAFF
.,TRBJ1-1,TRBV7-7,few,TGTGCTAGCAGCCTAAACAGGGACTCTGAAGCTTTCTTT,CASSLNRDSEAFF
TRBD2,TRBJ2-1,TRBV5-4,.,TGTGCCAGCAGTTCAACCGGGACTAGCGGGGGAGGTGAGCAGTTCTTC,CASSSTGTSGGGEQFF
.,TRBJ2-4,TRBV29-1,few,TGCAGCGGGGACATGGGGAGTGGCATTCAGTACTTC,CSGDMGSGIQYF
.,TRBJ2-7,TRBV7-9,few,TGTGCCAGCAGCTTACGTTCGGCGGCCGCCAACGAGCAGTACTTC,CASSLRSAAANEQYF
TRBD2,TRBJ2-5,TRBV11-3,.,TGTGCCAGCAGCCGCACTAGCGGGGGGGTCCAAGAGACCCAGTACTTC,CASSRTSGGVQETQYF
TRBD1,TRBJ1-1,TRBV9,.,TGTGCCAGCAGCCCGAGCTCGACAGGGGGCTGGAACACTGAAGCTTTCTTT,CASSPSSTGGWNTEAFF